This T cell receptor (beta chain) was captured in a study of T cells expressing NK-cell markers. The overall study: Just one sequenced donor of eight was HCMV-seronegative, while seven were seropositive.

CDR1 KGHSH and CDR2 LQKENI come from the germline V gene. The CDR3 runs 15 residues. TCRdb re-called the 5' RACE reads; every CDR3 protein appears as one record, without DNA. In total, the table holds about 380,000 distinct CDR3 sequences. The chain couples TRBV18 to TRBJ1-1; TCRdb designates TRBD1, a call that cannot be tested without DNA. The source is a man aged 18-70 years in good health. The sequenced sample consisted of blood T cells: a sorted CD56 or NKG2C T cell subset, CD4+ or CD8+ T cells, or bulk PBMC T cells (not recorded which). The CDR3 spells CASSPGGAKNTEAFF.